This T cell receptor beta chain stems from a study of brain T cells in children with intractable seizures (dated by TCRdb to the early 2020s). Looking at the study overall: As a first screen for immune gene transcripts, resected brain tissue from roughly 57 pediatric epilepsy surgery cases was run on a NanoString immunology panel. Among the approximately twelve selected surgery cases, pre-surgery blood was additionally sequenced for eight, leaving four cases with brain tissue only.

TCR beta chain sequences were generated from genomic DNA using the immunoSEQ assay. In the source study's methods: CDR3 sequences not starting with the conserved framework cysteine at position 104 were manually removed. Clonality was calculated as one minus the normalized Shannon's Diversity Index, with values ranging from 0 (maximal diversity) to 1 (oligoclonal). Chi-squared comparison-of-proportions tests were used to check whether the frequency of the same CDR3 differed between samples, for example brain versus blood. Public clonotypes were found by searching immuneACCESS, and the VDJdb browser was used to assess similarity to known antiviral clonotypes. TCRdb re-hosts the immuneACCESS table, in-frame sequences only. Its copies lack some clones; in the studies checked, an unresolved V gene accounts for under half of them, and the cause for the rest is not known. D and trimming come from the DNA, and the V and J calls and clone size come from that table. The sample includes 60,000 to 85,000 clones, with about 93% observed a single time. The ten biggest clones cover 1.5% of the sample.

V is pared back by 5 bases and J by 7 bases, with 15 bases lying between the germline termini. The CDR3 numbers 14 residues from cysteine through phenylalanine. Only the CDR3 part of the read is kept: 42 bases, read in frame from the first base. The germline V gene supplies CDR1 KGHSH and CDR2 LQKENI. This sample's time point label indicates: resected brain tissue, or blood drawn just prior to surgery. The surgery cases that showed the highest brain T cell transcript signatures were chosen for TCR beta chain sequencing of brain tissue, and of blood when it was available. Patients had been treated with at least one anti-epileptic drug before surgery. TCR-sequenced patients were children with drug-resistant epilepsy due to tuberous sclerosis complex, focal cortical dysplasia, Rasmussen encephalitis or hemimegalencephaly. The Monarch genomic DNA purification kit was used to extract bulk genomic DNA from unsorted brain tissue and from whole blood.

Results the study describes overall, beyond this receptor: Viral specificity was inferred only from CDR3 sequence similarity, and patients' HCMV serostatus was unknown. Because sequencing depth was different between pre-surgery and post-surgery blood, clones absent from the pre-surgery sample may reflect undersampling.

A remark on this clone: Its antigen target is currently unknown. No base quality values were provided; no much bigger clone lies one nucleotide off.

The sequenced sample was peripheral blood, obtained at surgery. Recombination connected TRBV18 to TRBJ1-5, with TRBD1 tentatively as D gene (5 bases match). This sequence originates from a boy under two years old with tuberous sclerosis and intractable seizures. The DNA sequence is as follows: TGTGCCAGCTCATCCTCGAGGGGAAAGCAGCCCCAGCATTTT. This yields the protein CASSSSRGKQPQHF.